The clone carrying this T cell receptor beta chain was observed a single time. Antigen specificity is unknown. This entry is derived from a study of CD4 T cells in relation to SARS-CoV-2 and coronaviruses. Across the whole study: Convalescent donors were aged about 20 to 72, with median around 40 years. A couple of subjects were Hispanic; patients were 8 males and 4 females.

Naive and memory CD4+ T cells came from enriched cryopreserved PBMCs. Fewer than 130,000 naive or memory CD4+ cells were cultured with CEF peptides for 9 to 10 days. The repertoire was sequenced with immunoSEQ multiplex PCR; TCRdb's copy has only in-frame clones and lacks some. The sample lists about 31,000 clones; about four fifths were seen once. CDR3 length: 17 residues. V trimming: 3 bases; J trimming: 2 bases; junction bases outside the gene matches: 8. Germline CDR1 is SGHTA and CDR2 is FQGTGA. The V and J genes are TRBV7-3 and TRBJ2-1; 9 bases agree with TRBD2. This sequence originates from an adult with COVID-19. The source material was memory CD4+ T cells from PBMCs, cultured in vitro. CDR3 amino acids: CASSLGLSGGAYNEQFF. CDR3 sequence (DNA): TGTGCCAGCAGCTTGGGCCTTAGCGGGGGAGCCTACAATGAGCAGTTCTTC.